Below, 26 T cell receptor beta chains from the same sample are listed, as sequenced in a study of shared clonotypes between healthy human individuals. Repertoires were generated with immunoSEQ multiplex PCR, while TCRdb's copy carries only in-frame clones and drops some. The sample records roughly 530,000 clones, about 96% being singletons. Sequencing input: naive CD4+ T cells sorted from blood. The sample's subset: CD45RA+ positively selected. These receptors originate from a woman aged 30 to 39 in good health.

The rearrangement joins TRBV6-1 to TRBJ1-2; 8 nucleotides match TRBD1. Looked up from germline, CDR1 is MNHNS and CDR2 is SASEGT. After removal of 4 bases from V and 2 bases from J, the junction contained 9 bases not matched to a gene. The CDR3 length is 16 residues. CDR3 amino acids: CASSGGQGDTNYGYTF. The CDR3 DNA reads as TGTGCCAGCAGTGGAGGACAGGGAGATACCAACTATGGCTACACCTTC.

The chain is built from TRBV10-3 and TRBJ1-1; 7 bases fit TRBD1. This CDR3 has 12 amino acids. J gave up 1 base and V 11 bases, and 4 bases lay outside the gene matches. Germline-derived CDR1 and CDR2 are ENHRY and SYGVKD. The CDR3 loop is CASRQGNTEAFF. Here the CDR3 DNA reads TGTGCCTCGCGACAGGGGAACACTGAAGCTTTCTTT.

The chain carries TRBV11-2 and TRBJ2-1; TRBD2 aligns across 9 bases. V lost 7 bases to trimming and J lost 8 bases; unmatched junction nucleotides: 3. This CDR3 is built from 12 residues. Germline values: CDR1 SGHAT, CDR2 FQNNGV. The CDR3: CASTREGHEQFF. The CDR3 DNA reads as TGTGCCAGCACGCGGGAGGGCCATGAGCAGTTCTTC.

The rearrangement uses TRBV5-6 and TRBJ1-2; 7 bases map to TRBD1. The germline V gene encodes CDR1 SGHDT and CDR2 YYEEEE. The V gene end was trimmed by 4 bases and the J gene end by 3 bases; junction bases not matched to a gene: 9. The CDR3 is 15 residues long. The CDR3 DNA follows: TGTGCCAGCAGCCGCATTCATGACAGGGACTATGGCTACACCTTC. It is translated as CASSRIHDRDYGYTF.

This clone was seen once. The rearrangement joins TRBV28 to TRBJ2-5, with D possibly matching TRBD1 (5 bases). V dropped 10 bases and J dropped 6 bases, with 12 bases sitting between them. This CDR3 comprises 11 residues. Germline V gene sequence: CDR1 MDHEN, CDR2 SYDVKM. CDR3 in amino acids: CATYMGQTQYF. The CDR3 DNA follows: TGTGCCACCTACATGGGGCAGACCCAGTACTTC.

The chain employs TRBV11-1 and TRBJ2-1, with 10 bases fitting TRBD1. Trimming took 5 bases from V and 4 from J; bases not matched to a gene: 8. CDR3 length equals 16 residues. Germline-derived CDR1 and CDR2 are SGHAT and FQDESV (reference sequence). Here the CDR3 reads CASSPDWDRGYNEQFF. The CDR3 nucleotides read TGTGCCAGCAGCCCCGATTGGGACAGGGGTTACAATGAGCAGTTCTTC.

This clone was counted a single time. The rearrangement uses TRBV29-1 and TRBJ1-1; D is unresolved. The CDR3 is 11 amino acids. V lost 4 bases and J 1 base, leaving 4 bases between the germline ends. Germline V gene sequence: CDR1 SQVTM, CDR2 ANQGSEA. CDR3 sequence reads: CSVVPNTEAFF. In DNA, the CDR3 is TGCAGCGTTGTTCCGAACACTGAAGCTTTCTTT.

This chain links TRBV28 with TRBJ2-5, with a possible D match to TRBD1 (5 bases). There are 13 residues in the CDR3. Germline assignment: CDR1 MDHEN and CDR2 SYDVKM. V was trimmed by 10 bases and J by 0 bases, leaving 12 bases between them. In DNA, the CDR3 is TGTGCCATATCGACAGTGTACCAAGAGACCCAGTACTTC. Translating it yields CAISTVYQETQYF. Together with reference TRBV28 and TRBJ2-5, the CDR3 gives the full variable domain: DVKVTQSSRYLVKRTGEKVFLECVQDMDHENMFWYRQDPGLGLRLIYFSYDVKMKEKGDIPEGYSVSREKKERFSLILESASTNQTSMYLCAISTVYQETQYFGPGTRLLVL.

This chain connects TRBV25-1 to TRBJ2-5; either TRBD1 or TRBD2 may fit D (6 bases each). Trimming left V 7 bases short and J 13 bases short, with 28 bases between. Germline CDR1 reads MGHDK; CDR2 reads SYGVNS. The CDR3 spans 15 residues. CDR3 in amino acids: CASTGGGNLPRKLYF. The CDR3 DNA reads TGTGCCAGCACCGGAGGGGGGAACCTCCCACGGAAGTTGTACTTC.

V and J are TRBV9 and TRBJ2-1; possibly TRBD1 for D (5 bases). V lost 3 bases and J lost 3, with 16 bases in between. Germline V lookup: CDR1 SGDLS, CDR2 YYNGEE. CDR3 length: 16 residues. This CDR3 is CASSASRQRYYNEQFF. CDR3 nucleotides: TGTGCCAGCAGCGCCTCTAGACAGAGATACTACAATGAGCAGTTCTTC. The full variable domain, rest sourced from reference TRBV9 and TRBJ2-1, is DSGVTQTPKHLITATGQRVTLRCSPRSGDLSVYWYQQSLDQGLQFLIQYYNGEERAKGNILERFSAQQFPDLHSELNLSSLELGDSALYFCASSASRQRYYNEQFFGPGTRLTVL.

The J gene is TRBJ2-5, the V gene TRBV28; 8 bases fit TRBD2. The tail of the sequence fits TRBJ2-7 better, so the J call may be wrong. The germline gives CDR1 MDHEN, CDR2 SYDVKM. The CDR3 contains 16 residues. As DNA, the CDR3 is TGTGCCAGCAGTTTATTTAGCGGGGAGAACTCCTACGAGCAGTACTTC. It translates to CASSLFSGENSYEQYF.

J is TRBJ1-2 and V is TRBV11-1, with D possibly TRBD1 on 5 matching bases. The CDR3 is 15 amino acids. V was cut by 5 bases and J by 4 bases, with 17 bases left in between. The germline V gene encodes CDR1 SGHAT and CDR2 FQDESV (reference sequence). CDR3 sequence reads: CASSQGVDRGYGYTF. The CDR3 bases are TGTGCCAGCAGCCAGGGCGTCGACAGAGGCTATGGCTACACCTTC. Full variable domain (outside the CDR3, taken from reference TRBV11-1 and TRBJ1-2): EAEVAQSPRYKITEKSQAVAFWCDPISGHATLYWYRQILGQGPELLVQFQDESVVDDSQLPKDRFSAERLKGVDSTLKIQPAELGDSAMYLCASSQGVDRGYGYTFGSGTRLTVV.

The rearrangement joins TRBV12-5 to TRBJ1-2; D is undetermined. The CDR3 is 17 amino acids. Germline loops: CDR1 LGHNT, CDR2 FRNRAP. Trimming removed 0 bases at V and 6 bases at J, with 20 bases between. The CDR3 DNA sequence: TGTGCTAGTGGTTTGGTAAAAAGCCGGCCCTACTATCATGGCTACACCTTC. It codes for CASGLVKSRPYYHGYTF.

The chain joins TRBV27 to TRBJ1-2, with a possible D match to TRBD1 (5 bases). Germline V gives CDR1 MNHEY, CDR2 SMNVEV (reference sequence). This CDR3 comprises 14 residues. V lost 2 bases and J lost 4, with 11 bases in between. In DNA form, the CDR3 reads TGTGCCAGCAGTTTAAGCAGGGCAGCCTATGGCTACACCTTC. Its protein product is CASSLSRAAYGYTF.

This rearrangement joins TRBV27 to TRBJ1-3; D gene unclear. The CDR3 spans 18 residues. The V gene lost 0 bases and the J gene lost 0 bases, with 15 bases spanning the gap. Germline V gene lookup returns CDR1 MNHEY and CDR2 SMNVEV (reference sequence). CDR3 bases: TGTGCCAGCAGTTTATCCCGAGGGAGAGGGCTCTCTGGAAACACCATATATTTT. Translation gives CASSLSRGRGLSGNTIYF.

The chain is built from TRBV19 and TRBJ2-7; D possibly corresponds to TRBD2 (6 bases). Trimming stripped 4 bases from V and 6 bases from J, with 16 bases between. The germline V gene encodes CDR1 LNHDA and CDR2 SQIVND (reference sequence). The CDR3 has 14 amino acids. The CDR3 bases are TGTGCCAGTAGTACCCTCACGGGAGATACCGAGCAGTACTTC. Translating gives CASSTLTGDTEQYF.

In DNA, the CDR3 is TGTGCCATCAGGGGTACAGGGCCGGTGAGGCAAGAGACCCAGTACTTC. Its protein is CAIRGTGPVRQETQYF. This chain links TRBV10-3 with TRBJ2-5; D might be TRBD1 (6 bases). The CDR3 runs to 16 residues. Germline CDR1 and CDR2: ENHRY and SYGVKD. Trimming pared 6 bases from V and 2 bases from J, leaving 19 bases between.

V usage is TRBV2 and J usage is TRBJ2-1, with unresolved D. CDR3 length: 11 amino acids. V was cut by 8 bases and J by 15 bases, with 17 bases left in between. Per germline, CDR1 SNHLY and CDR2 FYNNEI. CDR3 in amino acids: CASESFPLLFF. DNA for the CDR3: TGTGCCAGCGAGTCTTTTCCATTGCTGTTCTTC. Full variable domain (missing parts from reference TRBV2 and TRBJ2-1): EPEVTQTPSHQVTQMGQEVILRCVPISNHLYFYWYRQILGQKVEFLVSFYNNEISEKSEIFDDQFSVERPDGSNFTLKIRSTKLEDSAMYFCASESFPLLFFGPGTRLTVL.

Note on this clone: The same CDR3 can be traced to other DNA sequences in this sample. The V and J genes are TRBV5-1 and TRBJ2-7; D is possibly TRBD1 (5 bases). V lost 4 bases and J 4 bases, leaving 9 bases between the germline ends. CDR1 is SGHRS and CDR2 is YFSETQ in the germline V gene. The CDR3 loop spans 12 amino acids. CDR3: CASSLQGYEQYF. As DNA, the CDR3 is TGCGCCAGCAGCCTGCAGGGATACGAGCAGTACTTC.

This clone came up once. The chain uses TRBV28 and TRBJ2-5; 10 bases line up with TRBD1. Trimming at V came to 6 bases and at J to 4 bases, leaving 11 bases not matched to a gene. The CDR3 contains 16 residues. Germline CDR1 and CDR2: MDHEN and SYDVKM. In DNA form, the CDR3 reads TGTGCCAGCAGCATCAAGGGACAGGGGAACCGAGAGACCCAGTACTTC. Translated, it gives CASSIKGQGNRETQYF.

This chain uses TRBV28 with TRBJ2-4; TRBD2 matches 11 bases. The germline V gene encodes CDR1 MDHEN and CDR2 SYDVKM. J gave up 8 bases and V 6 bases, and 12 bases lay outside the gene matches. This CDR3 spans 16 amino acids. CDR3 protein: CASRILAGDAGDIQYF. The CDR3 DNA sequence: TGTGCCAGCAGAATACTAGCGGGAGATGCTGGGGACATTCAGTACTTC.

J is TRBJ1-5 and V is TRBV5-1; D not certain. The CDR3 covers 15 residues. Between the trimmed V and J ends, which lost 0 bases and 0 bases, there was a span of 7 bases. Germline values: CDR1 SGHRS, CDR2 YFSETQ. The DNA of the CDR3 is TGCGCCAGCAGCTTGGACAGCAATAGCAATCAGCCCCAGCATTTT. This codes for CASSLDSNSNQPQHF.

The rearrangement links TRBV2 to TRBJ1-2, with D possibly TRBD1 on 5 matching bases. V was cut by 3 bases and J by 5 bases, with 10 bases left in between. Germline CDR1 reads SNHLY; CDR2 reads FYNNEI. This CDR3 has 13 amino acids. The CDR3 protein is CASSEGEGYGYTF. In DNA, the CDR3 is TGTGCCAGCAGTGAGGGGGAGGGGTATGGCTACACCTTC.

This clone was counted once. V and J are TRBV7-8 and TRBJ2-1; D is possibly TRBD1 or TRBD2 (5 bases each). Trimming took off 5 bases at V and 5 bases at J, with 13 bases between the two ends. Germline CDR1 reads SGHVS; CDR2 reads FQNEAQ. The CDR3 is 14 residues long. CDR3 protein: CASSLRDQNNEQFF. The CDR3 region has the DNA TGTGCCAGCAGCCTCCGGGACCAAAACAATGAGCAGTTCTTC.

V gene TRBV28 combines with J gene TRBJ2-1, with 7 bases matching TRBD2. With 7 bases clipped from V and 1 base from J, the junction kept 10 bases outside the gene matches. From germline, CDR1 is MDHEN and CDR2 SYDVKM. CDR3 length equals 16 residues. The CDR3 reads CASNFLGRRSYNEQFF. As DNA, the CDR3 is TGTGCCAGCAACTTTCTCGGGAGGAGATCCTACAATGAGCAGTTCTTC.

The chain uses TRBV6-5 and TRBJ2-7; D unclear. This CDR3 is built from 9 residues. The germline V gene has CDR1 MNHEY and CDR2 SVGAGI. V lost 6 bases to trimming and J lost 6 bases, with 3 bases between them. The CDR3 nucleotides are TGTGCCAGCAGCTCCGAGCAGTACTTC. Its translation: CASSSEQYF.